These 25 T cell receptor beta chains were sequenced from one sample in a study of T cell changes during pregnancy in multiple sclerosis. Clones were sequenced by immunoSEQ multiplex PCR, and TCRdb holds only the in-frame ones, with some missing. The sample holds about 84,000 clones, 94% seen once. This material consisted of peripheral blood, taken in the third trimester of pregnancy. The receptor source for this set is a female donor with multiple sclerosis, enrolled in a pregnancy study.

The rearrangement joins TRBV2 to TRBJ2-3; 9 positions agree with TRBD2. The junction had 3 bases not matched to a gene; V was cut back by 6 bases and J by 2 bases. Looked up from germline, CDR1 is SNHLY and CDR2 is FYNNEI. The CDR3 consists of 14 residues. Written as DNA, the CDR3 is TGTGCCAGCAGGGAGCGGGGGGTCACAGATACGCAGTATTTT. It codes for CASRERGVTDTQYF.

This chain links TRBV28 with TRBJ2-2, with 9 bases that match TRBD2. The germline V gene has CDR1 MDHEN and CDR2 SYDVKM. J gave up 4 bases and V 8 bases, and 8 bases lay outside the gene matches. There are 15 residues in the CDR3. The chain's CDR3 is CASGSSGVRTGELFF. In DNA form, the CDR3 reads TGTGCCAGCGGGTCTAGCGGGGTACGCACCGGGGAGCTGTTTTTT.

The chain uses TRBV4-2 and TRBJ1-1; no firm D call. Germline CDR1 and CDR2: LGHNA and YNFKEQ. The CDR3 runs 14 residues. V lost 1 base and J 4 bases, leaving 10 bases between the germline ends. DNA of the CDR3: TGTGCCAGCAGCCAAGGAGGAGAGGGCACTGAAGCTTTCTTT. This codes for CASSQGGEGTEAFF.

This chain connects TRBV10-3 to TRBJ2-2, with 8 bases identical to TRBD1. Trimming removed 10 bases from V and 4 bases from J; junction bases left unmatched: 8. The CDR3 has 14 residues. Germline V gives CDR1 ENHRY, CDR2 SYGVKD. The CDR3, as DNA: TGTGCCACCTCCCCGGACAGGGTCACCGGGGAGCTGTTTTTT. It translates to CATSPDRVTGELFF.

The rearrangement uses TRBV25-1 and TRBJ2-7, with D maybe TRBD2 (5 bases). V lost 1 base to trimming and J lost 3 bases, with 7 bases between them. Germline V gene lookup returns CDR1 MGHDK and CDR2 SYGVNS. The CDR3 length is 13 residues. CDR3 sequence: CASSEFGNYEQYF. The CDR3 bases are TGTGCCAGCAGTGAATTCGGGAACTACGAGCAGTACTTC.

The rearrangement links TRBV18 to TRBJ2-3; D might be TRBD1 (7 bases). This CDR3 comprises 17 residues. V lost 0 bases and J lost 4, with 17 bases in between. CDR1 KGHSH and CDR2 LQKENI come from the germline V gene. The CDR3 region is CASSPPQGGGVADTQYF. Written as DNA, the CDR3 is TGTGCCAGCTCACCACCGCAAGGGGGCGGGGTGGCAGATACGCAGTATTTT.

The CDR3 is CASSFLGGEDTEAFF. CDR3 nucleotides: TGTGCCAGCAGCTTTCTCGGGGGTGAAGACACTGAAGCTTTCTTT. The chain is built from TRBV5-4 and TRBJ1-1; possible D gene TRBD1, 5 bases. V was pared by 2 bases and J by 3 bases, with 14 bases between. The CDR3 spans 15 residues. CDR1 and CDR2 (germline): SGHNT, YYREEE (reference sequence).

This chain joins TRBV15 and TRBJ2-2, with 11 bases lining up with TRBD1. Per the germline V gene, CDR1 is LNHNV and CDR2 is YYDKDF (reference sequence). V lost 7 bases, J lost 7 bases, and 5 bases stayed unmatched. This CDR3 has 14 residues. The DNA of the CDR3 is TGTGCCACCACCCGGGACAGGGGGTTCGGGGAGCTGTTTTTT. This encodes CATTRDRGFGELFF.

The chain combines TRBV29-1 with TRBJ2-3; D ambiguous. The CDR3 contains 10 residues. Germline lookup yields CDR1 SQVTM and CDR2 ANQGSEA. Trimming removed 7 bases at V and 5 bases at J, with 7 bases between. CDR3 amino acids: CSAQVDTQYF. In nucleotides, the CDR3 is TGCAGCGCCCAGGTAGATACGCAGTATTTT.

This sequence joins TRBV6-1 and TRBJ2-5; 11 bases agree with TRBD2. The germline V gene encodes CDR1 MNHNS and CDR2 SASEGT. V was clipped by 3 bases and J by 1 base; unmatched bases: 7. CDR3 size: 17 residues. The CDR3 sequence: CASSEFRSGGAQETQYF. For the CDR3, the DNA is TGTGCCAGCAGTGAGTTTCGTAGCGGGGGGGCCCAAGAGACCCAGTACTTC.

The V gene is TRBV7-8, the J gene TRBJ1-3, with D tentatively TRBD1 (5 bases). CDR1 and CDR2 (germline): SGHVS, FQNEAQ. CDR3 length: 16 residues. Trimming removed 5 bases at V and 2 bases at J, with 16 bases between. The CDR3: CASSKGRGATGNTIYF. The CDR3 DNA sequence: TGTGCCAGCAGCAAGGGGAGGGGTGCTACTGGAAACACCATATATTTT.

The chain uses TRBV30 and TRBJ1-1; no clear D. Trimming removed 3 bases at V and 1 base at J, with 15 bases between. This CDR3 spans 15 amino acids. Germline-derived CDR1 and CDR2 are GTSNPN and SVGIG (reference sequence). The CDR3 here is CAWRGLLVGNTEAFF. As DNA, the CDR3 is TGTGCCTGGAGGGGCCTTTTAGTCGGGAACACTGAAGCTTTCTTT.

V is TRBV9 and J is TRBJ2-5; 13 nucleotides align to TRBD2. Trimming took 3 bases from V and 5 from J; bases not matched to a gene: 4. The CDR3 covers 15 residues. Germline V lookup: CDR1 SGDLS, CDR2 YYNGEE. The CDR3 sequence: CASSDGTSGVETQYF. In DNA form, the CDR3 reads TGTGCCAGCAGCGATGGGACTAGCGGGGTTGAGACCCAGTACTTC.

The J gene is TRBJ2-1, the V gene TRBV11-2; 9 bases map to TRBD2. The CDR3 contains 17 residues. The trim removed 4 bases at V and 7 bases at J, leaving 14 bases unmatched. Looked up from germline, CDR1 is SGHAT and CDR2 is FQNNGV. The CDR3 nucleotides read TGTGCCAGCAGCTACCTAGGACGGGCTAGCGGGGCTAATGAGCAGTTCTTC. Amino acid sequence: CASSYLGRASGANEQFF.

The chain couples TRBV11-3 to TRBJ1-1, with 8 bases matching TRBD1. Per germline, CDR1 SGHNT and CDR2 YENEEA. With V trimmed by 3 bases and J by 4 bases, 4 bases remained unmatched. This CDR3 spans 14 amino acids. As DNA, the CDR3 is TGTGCCAGCAGCTTGTTCCAGGGGGCCACTGAAGCTTTCTTT. It specifies CASSLFQGATEAFF.

The chain uses TRBV11-2 and TRBJ1-4; no clear D gene. The CDR3 spans 12 residues. The ends were cut back, 6 bases at V and 8 bases at J, with 10 bases in the middle. Germline lookup yields CDR1 SGHAT and CDR2 FQNNGV. The CDR3, as DNA: TGTGCCAGCAGGTCGGGTGGAGAAAAACTGTTTTTT. Protein: CASRSGGEKLFF. Using reference TRBV11-2 and TRBJ1-4 for the parts outside the CDR3, the full variable domain is EAGVAQSPRYKIIEKRQSVAFWCNPISGHATLYWYQQILGQGPKLLIQFQNNGVVDDSQLPKDRFSAERLKGVDSTLKIQPAKLEDSAVYLCASRSGGEKLFFGSGTQLSVL.

This chain joins TRBV27 and TRBJ2-7; 9 nucleotides line up with TRBD1. The trim removed 0 bases at V and 3 bases at J, leaving 3 bases unmatched. This CDR3 comprises 15 residues. The germline gives CDR1 MNHEY, CDR2 SMNVEV (reference sequence). CDR3 DNA sequence: TGTGCCAGCAGTTTATCGGGGACAGGGATCTACGAGCAGTACTTC. Translated: CASSLSGTGIYEQYF.

The chain links TRBV7-3 to TRBJ1-1; TRBD1 might be the D (6 bases). The CDR3 has 13 residues. The V end was cut by 2 bases, the J end by 5 bases, with 9 bases between. Germline CDR1 SGHTA, CDR2 FQGTGA. The DNA for the CDR3 is TGTGCCAGCAGCTTATCCCAGGGGACTGAAGCTTTCTTT. It encodes CASSLSQGTEAFF.

This clone was observed a single time. The rearrangement links TRBV27 to TRBJ1-2, with no clear D. The V end lost 4 bases, the J end lost 6 bases, and 15 bases lay between the germline ends. CDR3 size: 14 residues. Looked up from germline, CDR1 is MNHEY and CDR2 is SMNVEV (reference sequence). The CDR3 coding sequence is TGTGCCAGCAGTTCCCCTGGCCTCGTTAATGGCTACACCTTC. It yields the protein CASSSPGLVNGYTF.

This chain joins TRBV9 and TRBJ2-3, with 13 bases matching TRBD2. The germline V gene encodes CDR1 SGDLS and CDR2 YYNGEE. The CDR3 loop spans 18 amino acids. Unmatched junction bases numbered 4, after V lost 0 bases and J lost 0 bases. Here the CDR3 DNA reads TGTGCCAGCAGCGTAGGACTAGCGGGAGGCTATAGCACAGATACGCAGTATTTT. Its translation: CASSVGLAGGYSTDTQYF.

This clone showed up just once. This chain connects TRBV5-6 to TRBJ2-2; 9 positions agree with TRBD1. The trim removed 0 bases at V and 5 bases at J, leaving 2 bases unmatched. Germline V gene sequence: CDR1 SGHDT, CDR2 YYEEEE. CDR3 length: 15 residues. The CDR3 region has the DNA TGTGCCAGCAGCTTGGACAGGGGGCGAACCGGGGAGCTGTTTTTT. Translating it yields CASSLDRGRTGELFF.

This clone has just a few counts. This chain joins TRBV2 and TRBJ1-6; a possible D gene is TRBD1 (6 bases). With 6 bases removed from V and 7 bases from J, the gap between germline ends came to 10 bases. From germline, CDR1 is SNHLY and CDR2 FYNNEI. The CDR3 extends over 13 amino acids. In nucleotides, the CDR3 is TGTGCCAGCAGAACAGGGTTGAATTCACCCCTCCACTTT. Amino acids: CASRTGLNSPLHF.

The chain recombines TRBV2 with TRBJ2-3; no firm D call. The CDR3 extends over 11 amino acids. The V gene's germline CDR1 is SNHLY and CDR2 FYNNEI. With 2 bases removed from V and 7 bases from J, the gap between germline ends came to 4 bases. The CDR3 is CASSEIYTQYF. The CDR3 bases are TGTGCCAGCAGTGAAATCTATACGCAGTATTTT.

This clone has a single count. The gene calls are TRBV7-2 and TRBJ1-1, with D maybe TRBD1 (6 bases). The CDR3 spans 15 residues. The germline V gene encodes CDR1 SGHTA and CDR2 FQGNSA. Trimming left V 0 bases short and J 4 bases short, with 12 bases between. The CDR3 loop reads CASSLAGGAGTEAFF. As DNA, the CDR3 is TGTGCCAGCAGCTTAGCTGGGGGCGCGGGCACTGAAGCTTTCTTT.

The CDR3 DNA is TGTGCCAGCAAACCATGGGAGGGGACAGGGCCCCAGCATTTT. This sequence encodes CASKPWEGTGPQHF. The chain couples TRBV6-7 to TRBJ1-5; 8 bases align to TRBD1. TRBV6-7 qualifies as an ORF whose function is uncertain. This CDR3 contains 14 residues. Germline trimming cut 7 bases from V and 9 bases from J; bases unmatched to any gene: 11.